Shown below are 17 T cell receptor beta chains from a single sample sequenced in a study of regulatory T cells in long-lasting Graves disease. Arm-PCR of CDR3 regions and iRepertoire HTBI primers were the basis on which TCR beta libraries were built. TCRdb processed the multiplex PCR reads anew with MiXCR; each CDR3 protein has one entry. The sample has 380,000 or so distinct CDR3 sequences; 15% to 20% are singletons. Time point in this sample: newly diagnosed GD, antithyroid drugs for less than 3 months. PBMC RNA served as the TCR library source. These data are also associated with another study on T cells in Graves' hyperthyroidism and ophthalmopathy.

The sample was peripheral blood mononuclear cells (PBMCs), taken at new diagnosis, from a patient treated with antithyroid drugs. All receptors come from a woman between 18 and 29 years old with Graves disease.

This clonotype was detected ten times or more. This chain uses TRBV3-1 with TRBJ2-1, with D perhaps TRBD2 (6 bases). Trimming removed 1 base from V and 10 bases from J, with 11 bases in between. The CDR3 consists of 13 residues. Germline CDR1 LGHDT, CDR2 YNNKEL (reference sequence). The CDR3 coding sequence is TGTGCCAGCAGCCAAGCTGGAAGCGGGGAGCAGTTCTTC. Translation gives CASSQAGSGEQFF.

The table lists this clonotype with many counts. This rearrangement joins TRBV20-1 to TRBJ2-7, with 10 bases identical to TRBD2. Germline V gives CDR1 DFQATT, CDR2 SNEGSKA (reference sequence). The CDR3 loop spans 13 amino acids. The CDR3 protein is CRATSGGVGEQYF. CDR3 DNA sequence: TGCAGGGCCACGAGCGGGGGGGTGGGCGAGCAGTACTTC.

In its sample, this clonotype was seen many times. This chain links TRBV12-3 or TRBV12-4 with TRBJ2-7, with 9 bases lining up with TRBD1. CDR3 length: 13 residues. V was clipped by 5 bases and J by 6 bases; unmatched bases: 5. CDR3 loop: CASSNGQGFEQYF. In DNA, the CDR3 is TGTGCCAGCAGTAATGGACAGGGGTTCGAGCAGTACTTC.

This clonotype came up many times. The rearrangement links TRBV6-2 or TRBV6-3 to TRBJ1-5; 7 bases are shared with TRBD1. With V trimmed by 0 bases and J by 5 bases, 13 bases remained unmatched. CDR3 length: 18 residues. CDR1 and CDR2 (germline): MNHEY, SVGEGT. CDR3 in DNA: TGTGCCAGCAGTTACTCCCCCGGGACAGTACTTTCTTATCAGCCCCAGCATTTT. Translation gives CASSYSPGTVLSYQPQHF.

A word on this clonotype: A much larger clone sits a single nucleotide away, making a read error possible. This chain connects TRBV7-2 to TRBJ2-1, with 7 positions matching TRBD1. The CDR3 consists of 18 residues. Trimming removed 5 bases from V and 10 bases from J; junction bases left unmatched: 23. The V gene's germline CDR1 is SGHTA and CDR2 FQGNSA. The CDR3 loop is CASSQSRGSKSFSYEQFF. In DNA, the CDR3 is TGTGCCAGCAGCCAAAGCAGGGGGTCTAAATCGTTCTCCTACGAGCAGTTCTTC.

There are many counts of this clonotype. The genes are TRBV18 and TRBJ1-1; D is ambiguous. Trimming removed 6 bases at V and 4 bases at J, with 15 bases between. Germline CDR1 and CDR2: KGHSH and LQKENI. The CDR3 contains 14 residues. The CDR3 DNA reads TGTGCCAGCTCCCCCTCCCGGACGAGCACTGAAGCTTTCTTT. Its translation: CASSPSRTSTEAFF. The variable domain in full, with the rest retrieved from reference TRBV18 and TRBJ1-1, is NAGVMQNPRHLVRRRGQEARLRCSPMKGHSHVYWYRQLPEEGLKFMVYLQKENIIDESGMPKERFSAEFPKEGPSILRIQQVVRGDSAAYFCASSPSRTSTEAFFGQGTRLTVV.

This clonotype was detected many times. This sequence joins TRBV10-3 and TRBJ2-7; perhaps D is TRBD1 or TRBD2 (6 bases each). Germline loops: CDR1 ENHRY, CDR2 SYGVKD. With 7 bases removed from V and 3 bases from J, the gap between germline ends came to 10 bases. The CDR3 is 12 residues long. This CDR3 reads CAIKGGGYEQYF. In nucleotides, the CDR3 is TGTGCCATCAAAGGAGGGGGCTACGAGCAGTACTTC.

The chain combines TRBV5-1 with TRBJ1-6; possible D gene TRBD1, 6 bases. Trimming took 2 bases from V and 9 from J, leaving 12 bases between them. CDR1 and CDR2 from the germline V gene are SGHRS and YFSETQ. There are 14 residues in the CDR3. This chain's CDR3 is CASSFGGLRSPLHF. The CDR3 region has the DNA TGCGCCAGCAGCTTCGGGGGGCTCCGTTCACCCCTCCACTTT.

The chain joins TRBV19 to TRBJ1-3, with unresolved D. The ends were cut back, 7 bases at V and 0 bases at J, with 10 bases in the middle. The germline V gene has CDR1 LNHDA and CDR2 SQIVND (reference sequence). The CDR3 loop spans 14 amino acids. The CDR3 loop reads CASNLDFSGNTIYF. DNA of the CDR3: TGTGCCAGTAATCTGGACTTCTCTGGAAACACCATATATTTT.

In its sample, this clonotype was seen many times. The rearrangement joins TRBV7-6 to TRBJ1-4; 10 positions agree with TRBD1. Unmatched junction bases numbered 9, after V lost 1 base and J lost 4 bases. CDR1 and CDR2 from the germline V gene are SGHVS and FNYEAQ. The CDR3 runs to 18 residues. CDR3 DNA: TGTGCCAGCAGCTTAGATCAGACAGGGGGCCGCCTTAATGAAAAACTGTTTTTT. Its protein product is CASSLDQTGGRLNEKLFF. Using reference TRBV7-6 and TRBJ1-4 for the parts outside the CDR3, the full variable domain is GAGVSQSPRYKVTKRGQDVALRCDPISGHVSLYWYRQALGQGPEFLTYFNYEAQQDKSGLPNDRFSAERPEGSISTLTIQRTEQRDSAMYRCASSLDQTGGRLNEKLFFGSGTQLSVL.

The V and J genes are TRBV7-2 and TRBJ1-5; no definite D call. The germline gives CDR1 SGHTA, CDR2 FQGNSA. V was trimmed by 3 bases and J by 0 bases, leaving 9 bases between them. The CDR3 is 15 amino acids. CDR3 DNA: TGTGCCAGCAGCTTCGCGTCCGGTAGCAATCAGCCCCAGCATTTT. Translating it yields CASSFASGSNQPQHF.

As to this clonotype: A read error is possible here, since a much larger clone lies one base away. This chain connects TRBV27 to TRBJ1-4, with a weak D call TRBD1 (5 bases). CDR3 length: 17 residues. From germline, CDR1 is MNHEY and CDR2 SMNVEV (reference sequence). DNA for the CDR3: TGTGCCAGCAGTTCGAAAGCCAAGGGGTTCACTAATGAAAAACTGGTTTTT. This gives the protein CASSSKAKGFTNEKLVF.

This chain connects TRBV2 to TRBJ2-1; TRBD1 matches 8 bases. The V segment lost 6 bases and the J segment 8 bases; nucleotides outside the gene matches: 6. From germline, CDR1 is SNHLY and CDR2 FYNNEI. This CDR3 is 13 amino acids long. CDR3 in amino acids: CASRQTGVHEQFF. Here the CDR3 DNA reads TGTGCCAGCAGGCAGACAGGGGTCCATGAGCAGTTCTTC.

This clonotype was seen more than once but under ten times. The chain combines TRBV7-9 with TRBJ2-2, with a weak D call TRBD1 (6 bases). The CDR3 consists of 14 residues. V gave up 4 bases and J gave up 6 bases, with 12 bases separating them. Per the germline V gene, CDR1 is SEHNR and CDR2 is FQNEAQ (reference sequence). CDR3 sequence: CASSSTGFAGELFF. The CDR3 nucleotides are TGTGCCAGCAGCTCTACAGGGTTCGCCGGGGAGCTGTTTTTT.

There are many counts of this clonotype. The chain has TRBV7-3 and TRBJ2-5, with D hard to call. Germline assignment: CDR1 SGHTA and CDR2 FQGTGA. The CDR3 is 13 amino acids. Trimming took 5 bases from V and 2 from J, leaving 9 bases between them. The CDR3 reads CASSRGTQETQYF. For the CDR3, the DNA is TGTGCCAGCAGCCGCGGAACACAAGAGACCCAGTACTTC.

The V call is TRBV2, the J call TRBJ1-1, with unresolved D. V dropped 5 bases and J dropped 1 base, with 17 bases sitting between them. Germline lookup yields CDR1 SNHLY and CDR2 FYNNEI. This CDR3 is 16 amino acids long. CDR3: CASSTGLAGENTEAFF. CDR3 in DNA: TGTGCCAGCAGTACCGGACTAGCGGGAGAGAACACTGAAGCTTTCTTT.

This clonotype was counted only a few times. The chain links TRBV20-1 to TRBJ2-3, with 10 bases matching TRBD2. Germline CDR1 reads DFQATT; CDR2 reads SNEGSKA (reference sequence). This CDR3 has 17 amino acids. With V trimmed by 2 bases and J by 2 bases, 10 bases remained unmatched. CDR3 sequence (DNA): TGCAGTGCTAGAATCGTTAGGACTAGCGGCCTCACAGATACGCAGTATTTT. This sequence encodes CSARIVRTSGLTDTQYF.